This TCR beta chain was profiled in a study of regulatory T cells in long-lasting Graves disease. Study-wide results and caveats: A greater number of public clonotypes (about 3,000) was shared by persistent patients than by new patients (over 900).

Time point described: persistent/refractory GD, antithyroid drugs over 5 years with positive TRAb. Isolated PBMC RNA provided the starting material for the TCR library. The CDR3 spans 15 residues. Germline CDR1 MNHEY, CDR2 SVGEGT. Trimming cost V 3 bases and J 0 bases, with 11 bases left between them. About this clonotype: What it binds is unknown.

Through Arm-PCR of CDR3 regions and iRepertoire HTBI primers, TCR beta libraries were built. A single record per CDR3 protein comes from TCRdb applying MiXCR to the multiplex PCR reads. The sample lists about 290,000 distinct CDR3 sequences; roughly a fifth were seen once. Sequenced here: peripheral blood mononuclear cells (PBMCs), sampled when the disease was refractory, from a patient treated with antithyroid drugs. The origin of this receptor is a female donor with Graves disease. The V call is TRBV6-2 or TRBV6-3, the J call TRBJ1-2; D gene unclear. DNA for the CDR3: TGTGCCAGCAGTTATAGTCCAGAAACTAACTATGGCTACACCTTC. Translating gives CASSYSPETNYGYTF.